This TCR beta chain was identified in a study of T cell responses to AZD1222 COVID-19 vaccine. Study results and caveats: White British donors predominated, females outnumbered males, and clonal diversity was possibly underestimated. A reported finding is that nearly half of spike-specific TCRs target unmutated variant regions. Researchers report vaccine-associated CD4 TCRs spanning spike, with dominance at 160-218 and 743-854.

TCRdb's table, derived via immunoSEQ multiplex PCR, lists solely in-frame clones and lacks some. The sample comprises 150,000 or so clones, around 90% of which are singletons, and about 6% rests with the top ten. Details on this clone: Antigen specificity is unknown.

CDR1 is SGHRS and CDR2 is YFSETQ in the germline V gene. With 2 bases removed from V and 0 bases from J, the gap between germline ends came to 11 bases. The CDR3 extends over 16 amino acids. Material: peripheral blood, obtained 28 days after the second AZD1222 dose. This clonotype originated in an adult who received the AZD1222 COVID-19 vaccine. The chain employs TRBV5-1 and TRBJ2-2, with D perhaps TRBD2 (6 bases). The CDR3 loop reads CASSFFGSTNTGELFF. For the CDR3, the DNA is TGCGCCAGCAGCTTCTTCGGGAGCACGAACACCGGGGAGCTGTTTTTT.